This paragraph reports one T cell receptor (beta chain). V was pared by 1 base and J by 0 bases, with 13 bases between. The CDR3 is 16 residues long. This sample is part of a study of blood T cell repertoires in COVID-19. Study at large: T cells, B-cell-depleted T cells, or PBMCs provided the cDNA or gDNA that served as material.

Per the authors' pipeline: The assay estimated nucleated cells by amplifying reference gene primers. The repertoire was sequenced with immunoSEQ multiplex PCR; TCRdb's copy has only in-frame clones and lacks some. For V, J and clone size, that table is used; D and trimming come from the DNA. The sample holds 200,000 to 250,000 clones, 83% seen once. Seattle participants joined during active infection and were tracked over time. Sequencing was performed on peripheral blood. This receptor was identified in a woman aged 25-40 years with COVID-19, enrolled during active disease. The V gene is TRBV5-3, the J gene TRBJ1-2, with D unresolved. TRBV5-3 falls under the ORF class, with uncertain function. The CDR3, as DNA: TGTGCCAGAAGCTTGAACGGGTCTCGAGCTAACTATGGCTACACCTTC. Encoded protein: CARSLNGSRANYGYTF.